These T cell receptor beta chains were read from a single sample in a study of PD-1 blockade in classical Hodgkin lymphoma. Method: immunoSEQ multiplex PCR; TCRdb's copy keeps in-frame clones and lacks some. The sample has 39,000 or so clones; roughly nine tenths are singletons. The specimen comprised peripheral blood mononuclear cells (PBMCs), sampled before the second cycle of nivolumab. The receptors derive from a human donor with classical Hodgkin lymphoma. Each CDR3 is given with its conserved first and last residue. A D gene is named only where the DNA matches it firmly. Clone size is shown for a subset of rows, as once, few, many or a class of expanded clone.

D	size	V	J	DNA	CDR3
.	.	TRBV5-1	TRBJ1-5	TGCGCCAGCAGCTTGGGAGGATATCAGCCCCAGCATTTT	CASSLGGYQPQHF
TRBD1	.	TRBV7-2	TRBJ2-1	TGTGCCAGCAGCTTAGACGCGGGACAGGGGAGCTATGAGCAGTTCTTC	CASSLDAGQGSYEQFF
.	.	TRBV4-1	TRBJ1-4	TGCGCCAGCAGCCAAGATCTGGGGGCGCTTGGGGAAAAACTGTTTTTT	CASSQDLGALGEKLFF
TRBD2	.	TRBV2	TRBJ2-1	TGTGCCAGCAGTGGGACTAGTTCGGCTGAGCAGTTCTTC	CASSGTSSAEQFF
.	.	TRBV6-5	TRBJ1-1	TGTGCCAGCAGCGCCTATGAAGGGATAGGGGCTTTCTTT	CASSAYEGIGAFF
.	.	TRBV9	TRBJ1-3	TGTGCCAGCAGCGTCGGGGGGGCGCGGGGAAACACCATATATTTT	CASSVGGARGNTIYF
.	once	TRBV6-6	TRBJ2-7	TGTGCCAGCAGTTACTCCGGAACAGGTTCCTACGAGCAGTACTTC	CASSYSGTGSYEQYF
.	.	TRBV27	TRBJ1-2	TGTGCCAGCAGTTCCCTACAGGGACTTTTCAACTATGGCTACACCTTC	CASSSLQGLFNYGYTF
.	.	TRBV7-8	TRBJ2-7	TGTGCCAGCAGCTTGAGGACACCGACCTACGAGCAGTACTTC	CASSLRTPTYEQYF
.	.	TRBV18	TRBJ2-2	TGTGCCAGCTCACCTATGGCGGAAATTAACACCGGGGAGCTGTTTTTT	CASSPMAEINTGELFF
.	.	TRBV27	TRBJ2-7	TGTGCCAGCAGCAGGGCCCAAAGCTCCTACGAGCAGTACTTC	CASSRAQSSYEQYF
TRBD1	.	TRBV6-5	TRBJ1-2	TGTGCCAGCAGTTCCGCGGGACAGGGGTATGGCTACACCTTC	CASSSAGQGYGYTF